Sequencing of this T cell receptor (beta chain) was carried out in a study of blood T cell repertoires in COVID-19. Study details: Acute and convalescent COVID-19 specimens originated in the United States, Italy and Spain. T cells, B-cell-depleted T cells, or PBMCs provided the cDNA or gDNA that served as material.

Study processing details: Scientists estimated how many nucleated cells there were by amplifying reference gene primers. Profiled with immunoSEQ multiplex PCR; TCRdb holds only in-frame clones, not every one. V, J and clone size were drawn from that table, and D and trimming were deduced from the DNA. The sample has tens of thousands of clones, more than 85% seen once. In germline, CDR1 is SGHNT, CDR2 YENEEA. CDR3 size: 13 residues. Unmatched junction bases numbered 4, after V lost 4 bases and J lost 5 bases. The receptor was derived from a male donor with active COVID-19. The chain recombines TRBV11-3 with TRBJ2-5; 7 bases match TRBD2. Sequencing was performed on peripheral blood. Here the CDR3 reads CASSSQGGETQYF. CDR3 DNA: TGTGCCAGCAGCTCGCAGGGAGGGGAGACCCAGTACTTC.